Listed below are T cell receptor beta chains from one sample, sequenced in a study of beta chain features in type 1 diabetes. Libraries were prepared by immunoSEQ multiplex PCR; TCRdb keeps only in-frame clonotypes and omits some of them. The sample consists of some 330,000 clones, approximately 10% of them appearing once. Sequencing used naive CD4+ T cells from blood. The receptors stem from a woman between 25 and 40 years old in good health. CDR3s include the opening cysteine and the closing phenylalanine or tryptophan. The D gene is left open where the match is weak. Not all rows give a size; the values are once, few, many and, for expanded clones, a class.

j_call | v_call | d_call | clone_size | cdr3_aa
TRBJ1-5 | TRBV2 | . | few | CASQELDSNQPQHF
TRBJ2-3 | TRBV4-2 | TRBD2 | . | CASSQQGLAEAADTQYF
TRBJ2-3 | TRBV7-2 | . | . | CASSLVSGSTDTQYF
TRBJ2-3 | TRBV7-9 | TRBD2 | . | CASSSDTSGRVADTQYF
TRBJ2-2 | TRBV9 | . | . | CASSVDQGTTGELFF
TRBJ2-7 | TRBV30 | . | . | CAWTRNTGVVYEQYF
TRBJ2-7 | TRBV23-1 | . | few | CASSLGYRMFLRVTYEQYF
TRBJ2-1 | TRBV29-1 | . | many | CSDRGQFF
TRBJ2-2 | TRBV7-6 | TRBD1 | . | CASSARQGNTGELFF
TRBJ2-7 | TRBV23-1 | . | few | CASSPGEIAYEQYF
TRBJ2-7 | TRBV7-8 | TRBD2 | . | CASSFTSGSTYEQYF
TRBJ1-5 | TRBV6-5 | . | . | CASSYVSGNQPQHF
TRBJ2-3 | TRBV11-2 | . | few | CASSLGALLGTDTQYF
TRBJ2-5 | TRBV5-4 | . | few | CASSLGGPGQETQYF
TRBJ2-7 | TRBV7-2 | . | . | CASSMTDYEQYF
TRBJ1-2 | TRBV28 | . | . | CASSEGDGYTF